Below are 11 T cell receptor beta chains sequenced from a single sample in a study of cytomegalovirus exposure and HLA in healthy donors. It was with 60 Vbeta and 13 Jbeta primers that the PCR ran. Produced via immunoSEQ multiplex PCR; TCRdb's table is partial and in-frame only. The data contain 150,000 to 250,000 clones, just over 75% of them singletons. Sequenced input: PBMCs. The receptors stem from a man between 25 and 39 years old in good health and CMV-seronegative.

The chain employs TRBV5-1 and TRBJ2-7, with D tentatively TRBD1 (6 bases). The CDR3 has 14 residues. Between the trimmed V and J ends, which lost 0 bases and 2 bases, there was a span of 9 bases. The V gene's germline CDR1 is SGHRS and CDR2 YFSETQ. The CDR3 is CASSLEDSPYEQYF. The CDR3 DNA follows: TGCGCCAGCAGCTTGGAGGACAGTCCCTACGAGCAGTACTTC.

This clone showed up just once. The chain couples TRBV5-6 to TRBJ2-1, with 14 bases aligning to TRBD2. CDR1 and CDR2 from the germline V gene are SGHDT and YYEEEE. Germline trimming cut 4 bases from V and 2 bases from J; bases unmatched to any gene: 5. The CDR3 is made up of 17 amino acids. DNA of the CDR3: TGTGCCAGCAGCGGGGGACTAGCGGGAGATACCTACAATGAGCAGTTCTTC. Protein product: CASSGGLAGDTYNEQFF.

This chain links TRBV15 with TRBJ1-4; 7 nucleotides match TRBD1. The CDR3 is 17 amino acids. Germline loops: CDR1 LNHNV, CDR2 YYDKDF (reference sequence). V gave up 4 bases and J gave up 5 bases; unmatched junction bases: 13. In DNA, the CDR3 is TGTGCCACCAGCAAATTCCTGAAAGGGGGCCGGAATGAAAAACTGTTTTTT. Translated, it gives CATSKFLKGGRNEKLFF.

The chain employs TRBV6-6 and TRBJ2-1; perhaps TRBD1 as D (6 bases). This CDR3 is built from 12 residues. The V gene lost 8 bases and the J gene lost 6 bases, with 11 bases spanning the gap. Per germline, CDR1 MNHNY and CDR2 SVGAGI (reference sequence). In DNA form, the CDR3 reads TGTGCCAGCTGCCCAGGGGTCAATGAGCAGTTCTTC. Its protein product is CASCPGVNEQFF.

The chain joins TRBV5-3 to TRBJ2-1; 10 positions match TRBD2. TRBV5-3 is annotated as an ORF whose role is uncertain. The length of the CDR3 is 17 residues. V shed 1 base and J 5 bases; nucleotides not matched to a gene: 9. Written as DNA, the CDR3 is TGTGCCAGAAGCTTGCTTGCTAGCGGGAGCATGAACAATGAGCAGTTCTTC. Protein: CARSLLASGSMNNEQFF.

This clone occurred a few times. V is TRBV5-1 and J is TRBJ1-5; D gene uncertain. Germline-derived CDR1 and CDR2 are SGHRS and YFSETQ. V dropped 4 bases and J dropped 7 bases, with 15 bases sitting between them. The CDR3 consists of 14 residues. The CDR3 nucleotides are TGCGCCAGCAGCCCGTCAATCGGAGAACAGCCCCAGCATTTT. Its translation: CASSPSIGEQPQHF.

The chain recombines TRBV19 with TRBJ2-5; weak D call: TRBD1 (6 bases). V was shortened by 4 bases and J by 6 bases, with 12 bases between the two germline ends. The germline V gene has CDR1 LNHDA and CDR2 SQIVND (reference sequence). The CDR3 has 13 residues. The CDR3 DNA reads as TGTGCCAGTAGTACAACAGGGTCGAAGACCCAGTACTTC. Its translation: CASSTTGSKTQYF.

The rearrangement links TRBV6-5 to TRBJ1-2; D gene ambiguous. With 1 base removed from V and 8 bases from J, the gap between germline ends came to 11 bases. The germline V gene encodes CDR1 MNHEY and CDR2 SVGAGI. The CDR3 spans 13 residues. This CDR3 is CASSYFQTGGYTF. CDR3 sequence (DNA): TGTGCCAGCAGTTACTTCCAAACGGGGGGCTACACCTTC.

This clone was observed a handful of times. J is TRBJ2-4 and V is TRBV28; no firm D call. V was trimmed by 6 bases and J by 0 bases, leaving 3 bases between them. CDR1 is MDHEN and CDR2 is SYDVKM in the germline V gene. The CDR3 covers 12 residues. CDR3 nucleotides: TGTGCCAGCAGCGTAGCCAAAAACATTCAGTACTTC. It specifies CASSVAKNIQYF.

The J gene is TRBJ1-5, the V gene TRBV19; 8 nucleotides line up with TRBD1. CDR1 and CDR2 from the germline V gene are LNHDA and SQIVND (reference sequence). The CDR3 is 17 residues long. Trimming at V came to 4 bases and at J to 7 bases, leaving 15 bases not matched to a gene. The DNA of the CDR3 is TGTGCCAGTAGTAAACTAGACAGGGGCGCCGGGGGGCAGCCCCAGCATTTT. This encodes CASSKLDRGAGGQPQHF.

The rearrangement links TRBV10-3 to TRBJ2-7; 7 bases match TRBD2. The CDR3 has 13 amino acids. Germline values: CDR1 ENHRY, CDR2 SYGVKD. Trimming cost V 8 bases and J 4 bases; bases outside gene matches: 8. The CDR3 sequence is CAIGLAGDYEQYF. CDR3 nucleotide sequence: TGTGCCATCGGTCTCGCGGGGGATTACGAGCAGTACTTC.